This T cell receptor (beta chain) was identified in a study of OX40 agonist ivuxolimab in advanced cancers. Findings of the study overall: There were, on average, more expanded clones in CD8+ T cells than in CD4+.

In germline, CDR1 is MNHEY, CDR2 SMNVEV (reference sequence). V was shortened by 1 base and J by 3 bases, with 9 bases between the two germline ends. The CDR3 extends over 15 amino acids. A remark on this clone: Antigen unknown.

The repertoire was sequenced with immunoSEQ multiplex PCR; TCRdb's copy has only in-frame clones and lacks some. Among about 59,000 clones, around 87% were seen once, and the ten largest hold around 0.4%. The sequence was collected from an adult with an advanced solid tumor such as melanoma, head and neck, liver or kidney cancer. This chain uses TRBV27 with TRBJ1-4; no clear D. Here the sequenced sample was CD4+ or CD8+ T cells sorted from blood, taken in a trial of the OX40 agonist ivuxolimab. The CDR3 DNA reads TGTGCCAGCAGTTTATGGGCCCGAGCTAATGAAAAACTGTTTTTT. Translation: CASSLWARANEKLFF. The variable domain in full, with the rest retrieved from reference TRBV27 and TRBJ1-4, is EAQVTQNPRYLITVTGKKLTVTCSQNMNHEYMSWYRQDPGLGLRQIYYSMNVEVTDKGDVPEGYKVSRKEKRNFPLILESPSPNQTSLYFCASSLWARANEKLFFGSGTQLSVL.